This TCR beta chain was sequenced for a study of T cells in Graves' hyperthyroidism and ophthalmopathy. Germline V gene sequence: CDR1 MNHNS, CDR2 SASEGT. Trimming left V 5 bases short and J 2 bases short, with 12 bases between. The length of the CDR3 is 14 residues. It was RNA transcripts that yielded the amplified TCR beta CDR3 regions. An initial round of RT-PCR targeting the TCR CDR3 relied on the HTBI primer set. From the multiplex PCR reads, TCRdb called clonotypes with MiXCR, one entry per CDR3 protein. The sample lists approximately 200,000 distinct CDR3 sequences, approximately 16% occurring once. Based on clinical symptoms, serum thyroxine and TRAb, thyroid ultrasound and orbital computed tomography, diagnoses were reached. About 10 ml fresh peripheral blood yielded the PBMCs.

This chain links TRBV6-1 with TRBJ1-1, with D tentatively TRBD1 (6 bases). The source is a man aged 35-49 years with Graves' hyperthyroidism. Sequencing used blood. The DNA of the CDR3 is TGTGCCAGCAGTCCCCAGGGGTTCAACACTGAAGCTTTCTTT. Amino acids: CASSPQGFNTEAFF.